This TCR beta chain derives from a study of OX40 agonist ivuxolimab in advanced cancers. Study-wide results and limits: Doses of 0.1 to 3.0 mg/kg were accompanied by clonal expansion of CD4+ and CD8+ blood T cells by week 6.

Trimming stripped 8 bases from V and 3 bases from J, with 14 bases between. CDR3 length: 15 residues. The germline gives CDR1 SGHAT, CDR2 FQDESV (reference sequence). A single count supports this clone. Its antigen is unknown. Only in-frame clones appear in the TCRdb table, and some are missing; sequencing was by immunoSEQ multiplex PCR. The sample consists of 20,000 to 30,000 clones, around 75% of them appearing once. Specimen: CD4+ or CD8+ T cells sorted from blood, collected in a trial of the OX40 agonist ivuxolimab. This chain connects TRBV11-1 to TRBJ1-6, with unresolved D. The TCR was taken from an adult with an advanced solid tumor such as melanoma, head and neck, liver or kidney cancer. This CDR3 is CASGSGYGYNSPLHF. The CDR3 coding sequence is TGTGCCAGCGGATCAGGTTACGGCTATAATTCACCCCTCCACTTT.